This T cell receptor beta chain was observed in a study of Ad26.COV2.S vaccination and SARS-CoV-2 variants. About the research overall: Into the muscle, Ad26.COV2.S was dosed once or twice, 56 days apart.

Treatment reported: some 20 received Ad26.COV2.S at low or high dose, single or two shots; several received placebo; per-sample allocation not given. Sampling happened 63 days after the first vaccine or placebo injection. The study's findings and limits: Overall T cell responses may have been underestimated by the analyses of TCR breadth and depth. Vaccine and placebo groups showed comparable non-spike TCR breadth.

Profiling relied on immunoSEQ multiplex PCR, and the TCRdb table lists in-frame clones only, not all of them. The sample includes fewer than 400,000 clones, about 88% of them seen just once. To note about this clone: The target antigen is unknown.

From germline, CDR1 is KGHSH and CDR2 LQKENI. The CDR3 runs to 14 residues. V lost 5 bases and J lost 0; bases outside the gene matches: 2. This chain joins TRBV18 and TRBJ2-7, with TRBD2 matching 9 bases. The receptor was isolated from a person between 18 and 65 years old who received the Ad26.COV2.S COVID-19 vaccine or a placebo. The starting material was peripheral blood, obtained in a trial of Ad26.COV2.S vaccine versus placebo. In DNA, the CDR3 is TGTGCCAGCTCATCTAGCGGGAACTCCTACGAGCAGTACTTC. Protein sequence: CASSSSGNSYEQYF.